This T cell receptor beta chain comes out of a study of blood T cell repertoires in COVID-19. Background on the study: Samples representing acute and convalescent COVID-19 were sourced from the United States, Italy and Spain. PBMCs, B-cell-depleted T cells, or T cells provided the cDNA or gDNA that made up the material.

This clone was seen more than once but under ten times. The table came from immunoSEQ multiplex PCR; TCRdb's copy has only in-frame clones and leaves some out. This sample has 200,000 to 250,000 clones; about 84% occur once, and the top ten carry about 7.7%. Germline assignment: CDR1 MNHEY and CDR2 SMNVEV (reference sequence). The CDR3 has 15 amino acids. Unmatched junction bases numbered 5, after V lost 6 bases and J lost 2 bases. The sequence was collected from a woman aged 40 to 50 with acute COVID-19. The specimen sequenced was PBMCs or T cells enriched from blood (not recorded which). The chain recombines TRBV27 with TRBJ1-5; 9 positions agree with TRBD1. In DNA, the CDR3 is TGTGCCAGCAGAACAGGACAGGGGCGCAATCAGCCCCAGCATTTT. Protein sequence: CASRTGQGRNQPQHF.